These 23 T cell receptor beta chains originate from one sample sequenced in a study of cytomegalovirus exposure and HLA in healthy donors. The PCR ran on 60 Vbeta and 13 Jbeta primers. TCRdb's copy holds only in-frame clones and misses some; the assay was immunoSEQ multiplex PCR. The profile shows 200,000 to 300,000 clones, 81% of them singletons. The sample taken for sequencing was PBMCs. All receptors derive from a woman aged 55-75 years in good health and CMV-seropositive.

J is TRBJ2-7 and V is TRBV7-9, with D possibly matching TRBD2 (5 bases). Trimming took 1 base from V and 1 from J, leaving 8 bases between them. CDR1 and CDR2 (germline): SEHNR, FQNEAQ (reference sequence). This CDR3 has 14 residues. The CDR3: CASSLVGDSYEQYF. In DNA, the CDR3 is TGTGCCAGCAGCTTAGTCGGGGATTCCTACGAGCAGTACTTC.

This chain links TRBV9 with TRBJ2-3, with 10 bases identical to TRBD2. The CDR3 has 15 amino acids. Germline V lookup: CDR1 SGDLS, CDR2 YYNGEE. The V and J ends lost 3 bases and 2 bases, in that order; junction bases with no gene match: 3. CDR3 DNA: TGTGCCAGCAGCGCCCTAGCGGGAGACACAGATACGCAGTATTTT. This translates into CASSALAGDTDTQYF.

This chain's CDR3 is CASSLKGHDGQFF. In nucleotides, the CDR3 is TGCGCCAGCAGCTTGAAGGGACACGATGGGCAGTTCTTC. The chain has TRBV5-1 and TRBJ2-1, with D tentatively TRBD1 (6 bases). Germline assignment: CDR1 SGHRS and CDR2 YFSETQ. Trimming shortened V by 1 base and J by 12 bases, and 14 bases separated the two germline ends. The CDR3 is 13 residues long.

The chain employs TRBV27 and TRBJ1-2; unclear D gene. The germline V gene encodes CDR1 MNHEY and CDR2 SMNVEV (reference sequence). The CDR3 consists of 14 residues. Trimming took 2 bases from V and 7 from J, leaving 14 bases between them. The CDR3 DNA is TGTGCCAGCAGTTTACGTCGCAGTTTAGCTGGCTACACCTTC. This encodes CASSLRRSLAGYTF.

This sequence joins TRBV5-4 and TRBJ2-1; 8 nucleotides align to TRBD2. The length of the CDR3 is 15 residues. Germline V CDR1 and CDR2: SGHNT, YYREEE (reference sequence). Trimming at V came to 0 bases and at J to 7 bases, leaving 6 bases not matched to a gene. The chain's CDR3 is CASSLGAGERNEQFF. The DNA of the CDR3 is TGTGCCAGCAGCTTGGGAGCGGGAGAGAGGAATGAGCAGTTCTTC.

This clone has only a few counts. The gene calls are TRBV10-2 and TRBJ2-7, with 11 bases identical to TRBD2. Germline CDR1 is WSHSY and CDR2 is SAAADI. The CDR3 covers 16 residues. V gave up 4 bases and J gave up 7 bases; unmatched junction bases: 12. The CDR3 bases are TGCGCCAGCAGTGGCCCTCTACTAGCGGGAGTCGAAGAGCAGTACTTC. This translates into CASSGPLLAGVEEQYF.

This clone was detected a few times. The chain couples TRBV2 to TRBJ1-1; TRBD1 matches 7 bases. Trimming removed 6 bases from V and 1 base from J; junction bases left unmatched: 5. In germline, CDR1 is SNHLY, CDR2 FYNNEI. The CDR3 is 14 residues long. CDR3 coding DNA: TGTGCCAGCAGGGTACAGGGGACGAACACTGAAGCTTTCTTT. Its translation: CASRVQGTNTEAFF.

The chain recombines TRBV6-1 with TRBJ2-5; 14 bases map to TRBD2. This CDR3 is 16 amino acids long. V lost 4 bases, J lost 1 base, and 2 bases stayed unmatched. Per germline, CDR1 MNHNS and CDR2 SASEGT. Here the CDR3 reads CASSAGLAGGQETQYF. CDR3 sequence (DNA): TGTGCCAGCAGTGCCGGACTAGCGGGAGGCCAAGAGACCCAGTACTTC.

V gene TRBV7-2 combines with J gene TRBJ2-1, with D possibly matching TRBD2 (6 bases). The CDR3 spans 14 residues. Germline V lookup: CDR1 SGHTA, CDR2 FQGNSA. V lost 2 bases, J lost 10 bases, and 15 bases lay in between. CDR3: CASSLRLDLREQFF. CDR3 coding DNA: TGTGCCAGCAGCTTAAGACTAGATCTACGGGAGCAGTTCTTC. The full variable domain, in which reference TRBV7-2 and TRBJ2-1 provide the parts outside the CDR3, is GAGVSQSPSNKVTEKGKDVELRCDPISGHTALYWYRQSLGQGLEFLIYFQGNSAPDKSGLPSDRFSAERTGGSVSTLTIQRTQQEDSAVYLCASSLRLDLREQFFGPGTRLTVL.

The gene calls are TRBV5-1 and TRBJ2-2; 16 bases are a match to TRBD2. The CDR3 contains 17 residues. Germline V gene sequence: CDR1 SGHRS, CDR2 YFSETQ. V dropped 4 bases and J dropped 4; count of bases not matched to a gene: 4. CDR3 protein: CASSQGLAGGVTGELFF. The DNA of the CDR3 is TGCGCCAGCAGCCAGGGACTAGCGGGAGGGGTCACCGGGGAGCTGTTTTTT.

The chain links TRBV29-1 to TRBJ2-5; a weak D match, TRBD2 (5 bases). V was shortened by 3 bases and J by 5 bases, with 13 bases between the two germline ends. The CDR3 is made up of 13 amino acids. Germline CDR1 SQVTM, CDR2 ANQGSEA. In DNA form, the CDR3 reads TGCAGCGTTGAGGTCAGACTACGGGAGACCCAGTACTTC. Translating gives CSVEVRLRETQYF.

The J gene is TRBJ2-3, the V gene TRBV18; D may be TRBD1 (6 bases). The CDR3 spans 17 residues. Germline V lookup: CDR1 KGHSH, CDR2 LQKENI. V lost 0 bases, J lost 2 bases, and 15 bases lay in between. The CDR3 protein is CASSPPVWDIPTDTQYF. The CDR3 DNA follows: TGTGCCAGCTCACCACCTGTTTGGGACATACCCACAGATACGCAGTATTTT.

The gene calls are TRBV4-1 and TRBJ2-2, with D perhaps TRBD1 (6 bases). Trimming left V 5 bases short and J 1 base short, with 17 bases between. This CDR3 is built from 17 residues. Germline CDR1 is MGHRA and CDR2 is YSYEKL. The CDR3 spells CASSAQGLPLNTGELFF. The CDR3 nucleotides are TGCGCCAGCAGCGCACAGGGTTTGCCCTTGAACACCGGGGAGCTGTTTTTT.

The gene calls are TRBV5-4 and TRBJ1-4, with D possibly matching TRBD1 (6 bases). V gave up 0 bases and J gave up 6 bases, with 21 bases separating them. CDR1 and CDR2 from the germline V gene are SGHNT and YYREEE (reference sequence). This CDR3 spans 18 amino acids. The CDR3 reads CASSLDPPGRGDDEKLFF. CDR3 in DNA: TGTGCCAGCAGCTTGGACCCTCCCGGGAGGGGGGATGATGAAAAACTGTTTTTT.

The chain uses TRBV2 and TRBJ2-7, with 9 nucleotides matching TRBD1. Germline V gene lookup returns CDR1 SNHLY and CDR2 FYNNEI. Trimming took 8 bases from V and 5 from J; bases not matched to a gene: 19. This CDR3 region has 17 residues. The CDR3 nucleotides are TGTGCCAGCGAGAGGGACAGGGAATCAGTCCCTTATGACGAGCAGTACTTC. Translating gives CASERDRESVPYDEQYF.

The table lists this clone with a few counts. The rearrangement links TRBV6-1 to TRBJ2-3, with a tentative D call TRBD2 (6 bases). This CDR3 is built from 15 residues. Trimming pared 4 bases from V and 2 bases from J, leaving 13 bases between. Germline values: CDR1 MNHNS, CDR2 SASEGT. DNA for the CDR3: TGTGCCAGCAGTGCCGGGACTGCGTTCACAGATACGCAGTATTTT. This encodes CASSAGTAFTDTQYF.

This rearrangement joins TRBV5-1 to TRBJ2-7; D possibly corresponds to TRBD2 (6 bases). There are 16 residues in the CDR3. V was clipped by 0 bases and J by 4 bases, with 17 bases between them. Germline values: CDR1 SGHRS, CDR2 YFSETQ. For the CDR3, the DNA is TGCGCCAGCAGCTTGGAAAGCCGGGACTTCTCATACGAGCAGTACTTC. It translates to CASSLESRDFSYEQYF.

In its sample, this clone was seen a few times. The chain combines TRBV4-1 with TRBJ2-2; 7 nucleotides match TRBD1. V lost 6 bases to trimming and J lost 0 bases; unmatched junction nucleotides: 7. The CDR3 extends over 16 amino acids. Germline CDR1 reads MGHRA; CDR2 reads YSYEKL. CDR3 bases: TGCGCCAGCAGAAGCACCGGACAGGCGAACACCGGGGAGCTGTTTTTT. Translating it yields CASRSTGQANTGELFF.

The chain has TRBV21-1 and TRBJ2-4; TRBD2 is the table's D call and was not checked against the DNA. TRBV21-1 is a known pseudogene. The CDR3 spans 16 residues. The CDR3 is CASPTSGRQAKNIQYF. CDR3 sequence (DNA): TGTGCCAGCCCGACTAGCGGGAGGCAGGCCAAAAACATTCAGTACTTC.

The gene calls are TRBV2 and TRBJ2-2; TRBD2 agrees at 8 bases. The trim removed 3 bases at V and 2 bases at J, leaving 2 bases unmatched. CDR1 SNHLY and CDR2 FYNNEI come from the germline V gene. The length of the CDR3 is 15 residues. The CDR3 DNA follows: TGTGCCAGCAGTGAGACTAGCGCCAACACCGGGGAGCTGTTTTTT. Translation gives CASSETSANTGELFF.

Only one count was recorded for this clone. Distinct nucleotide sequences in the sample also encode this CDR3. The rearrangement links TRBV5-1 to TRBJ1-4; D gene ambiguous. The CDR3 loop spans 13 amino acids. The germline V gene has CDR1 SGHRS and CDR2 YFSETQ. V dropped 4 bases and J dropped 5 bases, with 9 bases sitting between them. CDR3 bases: TGCGCCAGCAGCGTCGGGATAAATGAAAAACTGTTTTTT. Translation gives CASSVGINEKLFF.

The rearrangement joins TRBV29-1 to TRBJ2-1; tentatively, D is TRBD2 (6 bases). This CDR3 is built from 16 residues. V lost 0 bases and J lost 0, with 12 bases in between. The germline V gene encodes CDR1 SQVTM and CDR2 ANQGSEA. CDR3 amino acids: CSVEEGGSTSYNEQFF. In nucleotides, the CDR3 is TGCAGCGTTGAAGAGGGGGGATCAACCTCCTACAATGAGCAGTTCTTC.

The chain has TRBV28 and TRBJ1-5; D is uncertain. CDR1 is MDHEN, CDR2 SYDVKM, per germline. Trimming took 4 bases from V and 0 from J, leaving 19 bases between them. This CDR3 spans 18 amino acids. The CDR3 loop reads CASSSPTPATYSNQPQHF. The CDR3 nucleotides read TGTGCCAGCAGTTCGCCTACCCCAGCGACTTATAGCAATCAGCCCCAGCATTTT.